The 30 T cell receptor beta chains given below trace back to one sample, sequenced in a study of blood T cells in healthy people across ages. Together with a sample-barcoded 5' primer, a J-beta primer mix was included in a second PCR lasting about 7 to 11 cycles. Each CDR3 protein gets one entry after TCRdb re-called the 5' RACE reads with MiXCR. The sample records 600,000 to 1,000,000 distinct CDR3 sequences, 25% being singletons. This same sample was also part of a study on T cells of mothers and their children.

Sequencing used blood. Every receptor here comes from a boy aged 10-17 years in good health.

This chain uses TRBV7-2 with TRBJ1-2; no definite D call. Germline-derived CDR1 and CDR2 are SGHTA and FQGNSA. V lost 5 bases to trimming and J lost 3 bases, with 13 bases between them. CDR3 length: 14 amino acids. The CDR3: CASSLSGQYYGYTF. As DNA, the CDR3 is TGTGCCAGCAGCCTAAGCGGGCAGTACTATGGCTACACCTTC.

This clonotype was observed a handful of times. Given a much more abundant clone one base away, this may be a read error. The V call is TRBV11-2, the J call TRBJ2-5; no clear D gene. CDR1 and CDR2 (germline): SGHAT, FQNNGV. The CDR3 runs 12 residues. For the CDR3, the DNA is TGTGCCAGCAGCTTAAGAGAAGAGACCCAGTGCTTC. Protein product: CASSLREETQCF. The whole variable domain, filled in from reference TRBV11-2 and TRBJ2-5, reads EAGVAQSPRYKIIEKRQSVAFWCNPISGHATLYWYQQILGQGPKLLIQFQNNGVVDDSQLPKDRFSAERLKGVDSTLKIQPAKLEDSAVYLCASSLREETQCFGPGTRLLVL.

This clonotype showed up just a few times. This chain connects TRBV30 to TRBJ2-1; 7 bases are shared with TRBD1. This CDR3 is 13 amino acids long. J lost 3 bases, V lost 1 base, and 0 bases had no gene match. The germline gives CDR1 GTSNPN, CDR2 SVGIG (reference sequence). CDR3 DNA sequence: TGTGCCTGGAGTGGGGACAGCTACAATGAGCAGTTCTTC. Its translation: CAWSGDSYNEQFF.

This chain joins TRBV28 and TRBJ2-3, with unresolved D. Germline CDR1 reads MDHEN; CDR2 reads SYDVKM. Trimming removed 4 bases at V and 6 bases at J, with 8 bases between. CDR3 length: 12 amino acids. CDR3 sequence: CASSWYWDTQYF. In DNA form, the CDR3 reads TGTGCCAGCAGTTGGTATTGGGATACGCAGTATTTT. The full variable domain, with the rest looked up from reference TRBV28 and TRBJ2-3, is DVKVTQSSRYLVKRTGEKVFLECVQDMDHENMFWYRQDPGLGLRLIYFSYDVKMKEKGDIPEGYSVSREKKERFSLILESASTNQTSMYLCASSWYWDTQYFGPGTRLTVL.

The gene calls are TRBV3-1 and TRBJ2-5, with 11 bases lining up with TRBD2. V was clipped by 0 bases and J by 1 base; unmatched bases: 1. The germline V gene has CDR1 LGHDT and CDR2 YNNKEL (reference sequence). The CDR3 has 16 residues. Here the CDR3 reads CASSQETSGVQETQYF. The CDR3 DNA is TGTGCCAGCAGCCAAGAGACTAGCGGGGTCCAAGAGACCCAGTACTTC.

The genes are TRBV29-1 and TRBJ2-7, with D perhaps TRBD1 or TRBD2 (5 bases each). Germline values: CDR1 SQVTM, CDR2 ANQGSEA. This CDR3 region has 13 residues. Trimming stripped 6 bases from V and 0 bases from J, with 12 bases between. CDR3 loop: CSVRDGSSYEQYF. As DNA, the CDR3 is TGCAGCGTCCGGGACGGAAGCTCCTACGAGCAGTACTTC.

With respect to this clonotype: The junction differs from germline at one of its ends, possibly a read error. V gene TRBV7-9 combines with J gene TRBJ1-4; D is possibly TRBD1 (6 bases). The CDR3 loop spans 16 amino acids. Germline V gene sequence: CDR1 SEHNR, CDR2 FQNEAQ (reference sequence). CDR3 DNA sequence: TGTGCCAGCAGCTTGGATACAGGGATCGCTAATGAAAAACCGTTTTTT. Translation gives CASSLDTGIANEKPFF. The full variable domain, with the rest looked up from reference TRBV7-9 and TRBJ1-4, is DTGVSQNPRHKITKRGQNVTFRCDPISEHNRLYWYRQTLGQGPEFLTYFQNEAQLEKSRLLSDRFSAERPKGSFSTLEIQRTEQGDSAMYLCASSLDTGIANEKPFFGSGTQLSVL.

The chain couples TRBV28 to TRBJ1-4; perhaps TRBD1 as D (6 bases). Trimming stripped 4 bases from V and 7 bases from J, with 19 bases between. The CDR3 spans 16 residues. In germline, CDR1 is MDHEN, CDR2 SYDVKM. CDR3 residues: CASSYTTGPRGEKLFF. The CDR3 region has the DNA TGTGCCAGCAGTTACACCACAGGGCCAAGAGGTGAAAAACTGTTTTTT.

This clonotype has a handful of counts. The V gene is TRBV12-3 or TRBV12-4, the J gene TRBJ2-5; 7 bases line up with TRBD1. With the DNA end fitting TRBJ2-7 better, the J assignment may be wrong. CDR3 length equals 15 residues. CDR3: CASRRNRDRDYEQYF. The CDR3 DNA follows: TGTGCCAGCAGACGAAACCGGGACAGAGACTACGAGCAGTACTTC.

This clonotype was seen a handful of times. V is TRBV6-5 and J is TRBJ1-3; 7 nucleotides match TRBD1. CDR3 length: 13 residues. Losses at the gene ends were 10 bases for V and 0 bases for J; bases not matched to a gene: 3. The germline gives CDR1 MNHEY, CDR2 SVGAGI. This CDR3 is CATGTASGNTIYF. The CDR3 region has the DNA TGTGCCACAGGGACAGCCTCTGGAAACACCATATATTTT.

The genes are TRBV7-6 and TRBJ2-5; 7 bases are a match to TRBD1. V was clipped by 0 bases and J by 5 bases; unmatched bases: 3. The CDR3 sequence is 14 residues long. From germline, CDR1 is SGHVS and CDR2 FNYEAQ. The CDR3 coding sequence is TGTGCCAGCAGCTTAGCGAGCAGGGGGGAGACCCAGTACTTC. Translated, it gives CASSLASRGETQYF.

This clonotype was seen a few times. V is TRBV6-2 or TRBV6-3 and J is TRBJ1-4; TRBD1 matches at 7 bases. With V trimmed by 8 bases and J by 6 bases, 3 bases remained unmatched. The length of the CDR3 is 12 residues. The germline CDR1 and CDR2 sequences are MNHEY and SVGEGT. The CDR3 nucleotides read TGTGCCAGCGGACAGGCGCATGAAAAACTGTTTTTT. Its translation is CASGQAHEKLFF.

This clonotype was found a few times. The rearrangement links TRBV7-6 to TRBJ1-1; 7 positions agree with TRBD1. Germline lookup yields CDR1 SGHVS and CDR2 FNYEAQ. There are 16 residues in the CDR3. With 2 bases clipped from V and 4 bases from J, the junction kept 10 bases outside the gene matches. CDR3 sequence reads: CASSLHRGFSGTEAFF. The CDR3 coding sequence is TGTGCCAGCAGCTTACACAGGGGTTTTTCGGGCACTGAAGCTTTCTTT.

This clonotype turned up a few times. The gene calls are TRBV28 and TRBJ2-1; perhaps TRBD2 as D (5 bases). Trimming cost V 6 bases and J 0 bases, with 15 bases left between them. In germline, CDR1 is MDHEN, CDR2 SYDVKM. CDR3 length: 16 residues. In DNA form, the CDR3 reads TGTGCCAGCAGCCCTTACGGGGTTAGCTCCTACAATGAGCAGTTCTTC. As protein: CASSPYGVSSYNEQFF.

The chain employs TRBV18 and TRBJ2-4; TRBD1 is a possible D gene (5 bases). The CDR3 consists of 13 residues. Trimming cost V 2 bases and J 8 bases, with 10 bases left between them. Germline loops: CDR1 KGHSH, CDR2 LQKENI. This CDR3 reads CASSPGRDDIQYF. CDR3 coding DNA: TGTGCCAGCTCACCAGGCAGGGATGACATTCAGTACTTC.

The genes are TRBV5-5 and TRBJ2-7; D is unclear. The V gene lost 6 bases and the J gene lost 2 bases, with 9 bases spanning the gap. Germline V lookup: CDR1 SGHKS, CDR2 YYEKEE (reference sequence). The CDR3 totals 12 residues. DNA for the CDR3: TGTGCCAGCAACGGTTACGCCTACGAGCAGTACTTC. It is translated as CASNGYAYEQYF.

V gene TRBV7-2 combines with J gene TRBJ2-5; 15 nucleotides align to TRBD2. From germline, CDR1 is SGHTA and CDR2 FQGNSA. Trimming at V came to 6 bases and at J to 4 bases, leaving 3 bases not matched to a gene. The CDR3 spans 15 residues. The CDR3 region is CASRGLAGGSETQYF. The CDR3 DNA follows: TGTGCCAGCAGGGGACTAGCGGGAGGATCAGAGACCCAGTACTTC.

The chain couples TRBV29-1 to TRBJ2-2; weak D call: TRBD1 (5 bases). CDR3 length equals 12 residues. Trimming left V 7 bases short and J 4 bases short, with 10 bases between. The V gene's germline CDR1 is SQVTM and CDR2 ANQGSEA. This CDR3 reads CSGQGSTGELFF. The CDR3 DNA follows: TGCAGCGGCCAGGGTAGCACCGGGGAGCTGTTTTTT.

This clonotype was seen a few times. The rearrangement joins TRBV7-2 to TRBJ2-5; TRBD1 matches at 10 bases. Germline values: CDR1 SGHTA, CDR2 FQGNSA. J lost 5 bases, V lost 5 bases, and 11 bases had no gene match. The CDR3 covers 16 residues. The CDR3 region is CASSTRTGGERETQYF. In DNA form, the CDR3 reads TGTGCCAGCAGCACCCGGACAGGGGGGGAGAGGGAGACCCAGTACTTC.

The V call is TRBV6-5, the J call TRBJ2-7; 8 bases fit TRBD1. Germline CDR1 MNHEY, CDR2 SVGAGI. With V trimmed by 5 bases and J by 3 bases, 18 bases remained unmatched. The CDR3 consists of 18 residues. The CDR3 loop is CASSPTSLTRDRSYEQYF. As DNA, the CDR3 is TGTGCCAGCAGTCCTACGAGTCTGACCAGGGACAGGAGCTACGAGCAGTACTTC.

This clonotype was counted only a few times. The V and J genes are TRBV7-8 and TRBJ2-5, with D possibly being TRBD2 (6 bases). The CDR3 has 19 residues. From germline, CDR1 is SGHVS and CDR2 FQNEAQ. V shed 1 base and J shed 3 bases, with 24 bases lying between them. This CDR3 is CASSLGWAGSKSMEETQYF. CDR3 coding DNA: TGTGCCAGCAGCTTAGGATGGGCGGGGTCAAAAAGTATGGAAGAGACCCAGTACTTC.

There are a few counts of this clonotype. CDR3: CASSPSGRITDTQYF. CDR3 coding DNA: TGTGCCAGCAGCCCTAGCGGGAGGATCACAGATACGCAGTATTTT. The V and J genes are TRBV12-3 or TRBV12-4 and TRBJ2-3, with TRBD2 identical over 11 bases. The CDR3 covers 15 residues. Trimming cost V 6 bases and J 2 bases; bases outside gene matches: 4.

V and J are TRBV5-1 and TRBJ2-7; D tentatively reads TRBD1 or TRBD2 (6 bases each). This CDR3 is built from 17 residues. Trimming shortened V by 4 bases and J by 0 bases, and 20 bases separated the two germline ends. Per the germline V gene, CDR1 is SGHRS and CDR2 is YFSETQ. The CDR3 spells CASSPSGMRDTSYEQYF. CDR3 DNA sequence: TGCGCCAGCAGCCCCTCCGGAATGCGGGACACCTCCTACGAGCAGTACTTC. The full variable domain, with the rest looked up from reference TRBV5-1 and TRBJ2-7, is KAGVTQTPRYLIKTRGQQVTLSCSPISGHRSVSWYQQTPGQGLQFLFEYFSETQRNKGNFPGRFSGRQFSNSRSEMNVSTLELGDSALYLCASSPSGMRDTSYEQYFGPGTRLTVT.

J is TRBJ2-3 and V is TRBV9, with D uncertain. This CDR3 has 16 residues. In germline, CDR1 is SGDLS, CDR2 YYNGEE. Trimming took 0 bases from V and 0 from J, leaving 11 bases between them. CDR3 in amino acids: CASSVELGISTDTQYF. In DNA form, the CDR3 reads TGTGCCAGCAGCGTAGAGTTGGGGATCAGCACAGATACGCAGTATTTT. Based on the CDR3 plus reference TRBV9 and TRBJ2-3, the full variable domain is DSGVTQTPKHLITATGQRVTLRCSPRSGDLSVYWYQQSLDQGLQFLIQYYNGEERAKGNILERFSAQQFPDLHSELNLSSLELGDSALYFCASSVELGISTDTQYFGPGTRLTVL.

The V and J genes are TRBV11-2 and TRBJ2-5; the match to TRBD2 covers 9 bases. CDR1 SGHAT and CDR2 FQNNGV come from the germline V gene. The CDR3 totals 15 residues. V trimming: 5 bases; J trimming: 1 base; junction bases outside the gene matches: 5. The CDR3 DNA follows: TGTGCCAGCAGCCTAGGGACTAGCAGCCAAGAGACCCAGTACTTC. Translating it yields CASSLGTSSQETQYF.

The chain uses TRBV10-3 and TRBJ2-7; TRBD1 might be the D (5 bases). This CDR3 spans 14 amino acids. Trimming removed 7 bases at V and 0 bases at J, with 13 bases between. CDR1 and CDR2 from the germline V gene are ENHRY and SYGVKD. Here the CDR3 reads CAITQDTNSYEQYF. The CDR3 DNA reads TGTGCCATCACCCAGGACACCAACTCCTACGAGCAGTACTTC.

In its sample, this clonotype was seen a few times. This chain connects TRBV20-1 to TRBJ2-5, with D unclear. In germline, CDR1 is DFQATT, CDR2 SNEGSKA (reference sequence). This CDR3 spans 13 amino acids. The V gene lost 6 bases and the J gene lost 4 bases, with 15 bases spanning the gap. Here the CDR3 reads CSAKTLITETQYF. CDR3 nucleotides: TGCAGTGCGAAGACGCTAATTACAGAGACCCAGTACTTC.

The rearrangement links TRBV6-6 to TRBJ1-2, with D maybe TRBD1 (6 bases). Trimming removed 11 bases from V and 2 bases from J, with 9 bases in between. CDR1 is MNHNY and CDR2 is SVGAGI in the germline V gene (reference sequence). CDR3 length: 11 amino acids. The CDR3 DNA sequence: TGTGCCGTGGGGGGCAACTATGGCTACACCTTC. This gives the protein CAVGGNYGYTF.

The V call is TRBV11-2, the J call TRBJ1-5, with D unresolved. The CDR3 runs to 13 residues. V was cut by 0 bases and J by 11 bases, with 11 bases left in between. Per germline, CDR1 SGHAT and CDR2 FQNNGV. In DNA form, the CDR3 reads TGTGCCAGCAGCTTAGATCTCGCGGGAGCCCAGCATTTT. Residues: CASSLDLAGAQHF.

This rearrangement joins TRBV20-1 to TRBJ2-5, with D unresolved. The CDR3 spans 13 residues. V lost 6 bases, J lost 2 bases, and 13 bases lay in between. Germline V lookup: CDR1 DFQATT, CDR2 SNEGSKA (reference sequence). The CDR3 loop reads CSALEVAQETQYF. CDR3 DNA: TGCAGTGCCCTAGAGGTCGCGCAAGAGACCCAGTACTTC.